Reported below is one T cell receptor (beta chain). The data were taken from a study of T cells after yellow fever vaccination. TCRdb passed the 5' RACE reads through MiXCR, listing each CDR3 protein once. The profile shows around 300,000 distinct CDR3 sequences, 3.5% to 4.5% of them singletons. The germline gives CDR1 SGHTA, CDR2 FQGNSA. The CDR3 runs to 12 residues. Germline trimming cut 5 bases from V and 8 bases from J; bases unmatched to any gene: 4. The receptor comes from a man aged 18-30 years who received the YFV17D yellow fever vaccine. The J gene is TRBJ1-2, the V gene TRBV7-2, with 8 nucleotides matching TRBD1. Sequenced here: PBMCs, sampled 15 days after the yellow fever booster vaccination. The CDR3 DNA reads as TGTGCCAGCAGCACACAGGGGGGGGGCTACACCTTC. This encodes CASSTQGGGYTF.